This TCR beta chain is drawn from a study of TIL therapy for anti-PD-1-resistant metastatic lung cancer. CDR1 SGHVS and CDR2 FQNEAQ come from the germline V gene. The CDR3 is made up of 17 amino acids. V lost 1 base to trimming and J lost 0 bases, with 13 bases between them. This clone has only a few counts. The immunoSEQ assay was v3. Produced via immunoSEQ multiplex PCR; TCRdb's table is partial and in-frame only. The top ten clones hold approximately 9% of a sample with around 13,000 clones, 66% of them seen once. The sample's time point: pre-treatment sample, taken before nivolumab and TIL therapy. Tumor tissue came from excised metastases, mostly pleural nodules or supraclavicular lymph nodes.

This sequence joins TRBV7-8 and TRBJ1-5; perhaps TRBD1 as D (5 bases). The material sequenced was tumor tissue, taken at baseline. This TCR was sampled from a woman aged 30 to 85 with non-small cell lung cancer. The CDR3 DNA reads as TGTGCCAGCAGCTTAGGACAGCGAACGTATAGCAATCAGCCCCAGCATTTT. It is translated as CASSLGQRTYSNQPQHF. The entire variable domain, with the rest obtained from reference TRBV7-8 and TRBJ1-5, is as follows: GAGVSQSPRYKVAKRGQDVALRCDPISGHVSLFWYQQALGQGPEFLTYFQNEAQLDKSGLPSDRFFAERPEGSVSTLKIQRTQQEDSAVYLCASSLGQRTYSNQPQHFGDGTRLSIL.